These T cell receptor beta chains were read from a single sample in a study of cytomegalovirus exposure and HLA in healthy donors. TCRdb keeps only in-frame clones here, not all; method: immunoSEQ multiplex PCR. This sample carries about 160,000 clones, around 75% of them seen once, and the ten largest clones take about 1.3%. What was sequenced was PBMCs. These receptors originate from a man aged 18 to 35 in good health and CMV-seronegative. Both conserved end residues are trimmed from each CDR3.

TRBV29-1	TRBJ1-4	SAGHREGEKLF
TRBV4-1	TRBJ2-1	ASSQLAGNPEQF
TRBV6-5	TRBJ2-7	ASSYSRQGDYEQY
TRBV15	TRBJ2-2	ATSIPGLAANTGELF
TRBV9	TRBJ2-1	ASSAAGGFGVNEQF
TRBV7-2	TRBJ1-4	ASSFHQGADEKLF
TRBV2	TRBJ2-7	ASIPPNGRKYEQY
TRBV18	TRBJ1-1	ASSPADRGLNTEAF
TRBV4-3	TRBJ1-2	ASSQDLGGEDGYT
TRBV4-3	TRBJ2-7	ASSRGQGYEQY
TRBV6-5	TRBJ2-3	ASSYVDGSTDTQY
TRBV2	TRBJ1-2	ASRGDSRYGYT
TRBV7-9	TRBJ2-1	ASSSTSGRGLDEQF
TRBV4-3	TRBJ2-2	ASSQDWGRGELF
TRBV6-1	TRBJ1-2	ASTKEGRDHGYT
TRBV2	TRBJ2-3	ASSEGQGPTDTQY
TRBV5-4	TRBJ1-4	ASSLGEAGGPRKLF
TRBV9	TRBJ2-1	ASSGGEDNEQF
TRBV13	TRBJ2-5	ASSSQGLAPY
TRBV6-5	TRBJ2-3	ASRGGDTQY
TRBV27	TRBJ1-5	ASSPVNQPQH
TRBV27	TRBJ2-1	ASSFGPTGGNEQF
TRBV19	TRBJ1-5	ASRGVNSNQPQH
TRBV4-3	TRBJ2-7	ASSQYRGYEQY
TRBV4-3	TRBJ1-1	ASSLQTGAEAF
TRBV7-9	TRBJ2-3	ASSYRQGSTDTQY
TRBV11-2	TRBJ2-3	ASSLGAGGSTDTQY
TRBV27	TRBJ2-2	ASSRSGTGGTGELF
TRBV5-1	TRBJ2-1	ASSWDTRWNEQF
TRBV5-1	TRBJ2-7	ASSLVGSYEQY
TRBV4-3	TRBJ2-7	ASSQAAGPFPYEQY
TRBV10-3	TRBJ1-1	AITTGAGAF
TRBV27	TRBJ2-1	ASSSPAGKGWNEQF
TRBV6-5	TRBJ2-1	ASSYGLALGKDEQF
TRBV7-9	NA	ASSPRGSSYNEQF
TRBV4-3	TRBJ1-3	ASSQDRGYQGNTIY
TRBV15	TRBJ2-5	ATSSGGGQETQY
TRBV12-5	TRBJ2-4	ASGLVLSGTKNIQY
TRBV6-1	TRBJ2-3	ASSEGAGARAPDTQY
TRBV6-1	TRBJ2-7	ATQTGTSYSYEQY
TRBV4-2	TRBJ2-7	ASSQDQAGSYEQY
TRBV6-5	TRBJ2-7	ASSRAGFSYEQY
TRBV4-1	TRBJ2-1	ASSLGTSGRIDNEQF
TRBV6-1	TRBJ2-7	ASSAERERDEQY
TRBV10-2	TRBJ1-1	ATRAMLEAF
TRBV19	TRBJ2-1	ASSITGGDLSYNEQF
TRBV5-6	TRBJ2-1	ASSLGTSLYSEQF
TRBV2	TRBJ2-7	ASREQGYEQY
TRBV28	TRBJ2-1	ASSLPTGKGEQF
TRBV11-2	TRBJ2-3	ASSLGRAMDTQY
TRBV9	TRBJ1-1	ASSVGGSTEAF